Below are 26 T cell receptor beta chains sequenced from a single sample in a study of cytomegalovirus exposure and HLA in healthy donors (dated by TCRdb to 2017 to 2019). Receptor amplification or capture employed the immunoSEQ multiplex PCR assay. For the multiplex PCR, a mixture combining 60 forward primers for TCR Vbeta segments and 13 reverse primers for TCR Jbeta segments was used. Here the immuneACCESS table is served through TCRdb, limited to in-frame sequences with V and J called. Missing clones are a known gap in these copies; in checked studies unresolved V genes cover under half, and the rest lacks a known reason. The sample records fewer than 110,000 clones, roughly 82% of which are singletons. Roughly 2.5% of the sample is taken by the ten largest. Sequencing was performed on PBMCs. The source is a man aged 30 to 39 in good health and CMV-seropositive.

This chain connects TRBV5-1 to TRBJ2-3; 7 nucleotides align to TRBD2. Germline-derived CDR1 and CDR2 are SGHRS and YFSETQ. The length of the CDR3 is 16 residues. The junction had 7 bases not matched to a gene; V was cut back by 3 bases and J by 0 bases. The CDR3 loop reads CASSSRGGGSTDTQYF. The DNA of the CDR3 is TGCGCCAGCAGCTCGCGTGGCGGGGGTAGCACAGATACGCAGTATTTT.

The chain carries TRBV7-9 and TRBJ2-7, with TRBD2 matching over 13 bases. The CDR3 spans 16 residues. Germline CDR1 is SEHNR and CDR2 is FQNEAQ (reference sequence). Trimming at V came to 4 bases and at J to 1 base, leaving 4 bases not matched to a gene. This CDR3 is CASSSRGLAGSYEQYF. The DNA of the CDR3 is TGTGCCAGCAGCTCGAGGGGACTAGCGGGATCCTACGAGCAGTACTTC.

Written as DNA, the CDR3 is TGTGCCAGCAGCGTAGACGGGACTAGTCTCCATGAGCAGTTCTTC. Its protein is CASSVDGTSLHEQFF. The chain links TRBV9 to TRBJ2-1; 8 nucleotides match TRBD2. The CDR3 has 15 residues. V trimming: 0 bases; J trimming: 8 bases; junction bases outside the gene matches: 7. The germline gives CDR1 SGDLS, CDR2 YYNGEE.

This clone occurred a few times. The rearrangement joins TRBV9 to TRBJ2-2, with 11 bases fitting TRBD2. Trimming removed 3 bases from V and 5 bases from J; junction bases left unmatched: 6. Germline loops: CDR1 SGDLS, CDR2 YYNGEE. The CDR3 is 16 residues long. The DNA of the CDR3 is TGTGCCAGCAGCGATCGACTAGCGGGGTGGACCGGGGAGCTGTTTTTT. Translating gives CASSDRLAGWTGELFF.

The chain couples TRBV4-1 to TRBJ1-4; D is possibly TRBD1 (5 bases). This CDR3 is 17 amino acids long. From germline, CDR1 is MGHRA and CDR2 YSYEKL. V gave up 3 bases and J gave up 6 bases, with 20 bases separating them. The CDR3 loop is CASSQRLTEGEYEKLFF. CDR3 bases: TGCGCCAGCAGCCAGAGGCTAACAGAAGGGGAATATGAAAAACTGTTTTTT.

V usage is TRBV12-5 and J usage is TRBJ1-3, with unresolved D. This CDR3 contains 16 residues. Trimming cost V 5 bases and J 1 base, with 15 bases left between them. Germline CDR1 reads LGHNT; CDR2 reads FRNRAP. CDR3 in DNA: TGTGCTAGTGGTCTAGCCCGGATCCTGTCTGGAAACACCATATATTTT. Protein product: CASGLARILSGNTIYF.

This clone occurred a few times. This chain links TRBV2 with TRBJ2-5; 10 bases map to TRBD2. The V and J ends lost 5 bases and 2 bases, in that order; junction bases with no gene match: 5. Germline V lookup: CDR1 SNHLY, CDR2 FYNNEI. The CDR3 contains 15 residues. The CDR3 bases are TGTGCCAGCAGTTTACTAGCGGGGCCTCAAGAGACCCAGTACTTC. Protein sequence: CASSLLAGPQETQYF.

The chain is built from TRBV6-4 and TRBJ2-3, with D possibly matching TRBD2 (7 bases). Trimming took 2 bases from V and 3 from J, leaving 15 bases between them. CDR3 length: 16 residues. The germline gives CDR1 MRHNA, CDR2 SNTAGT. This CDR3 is CASSDGGGPLTDTQYF. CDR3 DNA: TGTGCCAGCAGTGACGGGGGGGGGCCTCTAACAGATACGCAGTATTTT.

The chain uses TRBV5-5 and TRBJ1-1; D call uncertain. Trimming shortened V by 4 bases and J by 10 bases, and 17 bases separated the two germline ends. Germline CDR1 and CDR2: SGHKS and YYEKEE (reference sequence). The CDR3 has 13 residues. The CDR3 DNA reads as TGTGCCAGCAGCCTCCGGGATGAGGTTAGAGCTTTCTTT. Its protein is CASSLRDEVRAFF.

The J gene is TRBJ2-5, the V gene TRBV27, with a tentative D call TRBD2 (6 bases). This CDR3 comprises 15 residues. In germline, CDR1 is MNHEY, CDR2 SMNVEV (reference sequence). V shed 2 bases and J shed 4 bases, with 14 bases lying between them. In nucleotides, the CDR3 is TGTGCCAGCAGTTTAGGGGACGCCGGGGGAGAGACCCAGTACTTC. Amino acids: CASSLGDAGGETQYF.

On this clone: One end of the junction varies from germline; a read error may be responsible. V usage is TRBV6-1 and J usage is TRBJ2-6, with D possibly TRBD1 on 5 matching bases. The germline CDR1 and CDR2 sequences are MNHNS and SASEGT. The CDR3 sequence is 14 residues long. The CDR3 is CASFSDSGANGLTF. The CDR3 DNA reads TGTGCCAGCTTCAGTGACTCTGGGGCCAACGGCCTGACTTTC.

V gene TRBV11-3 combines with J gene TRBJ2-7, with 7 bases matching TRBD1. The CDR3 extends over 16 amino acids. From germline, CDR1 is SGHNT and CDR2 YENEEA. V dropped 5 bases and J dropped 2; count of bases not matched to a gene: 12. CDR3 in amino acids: CASSQTIRQGTYEQYF. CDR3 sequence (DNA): TGTGCCAGCAGCCAGACAATTCGACAGGGAACCTACGAGCAGTACTTC.

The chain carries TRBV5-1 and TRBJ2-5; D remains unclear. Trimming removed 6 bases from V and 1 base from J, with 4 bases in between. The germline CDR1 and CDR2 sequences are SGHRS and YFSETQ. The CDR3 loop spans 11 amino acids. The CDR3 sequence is CASTLQETQYF. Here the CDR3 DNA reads TGCGCCAGCACCCTCCAAGAGACCCAGTACTTC.

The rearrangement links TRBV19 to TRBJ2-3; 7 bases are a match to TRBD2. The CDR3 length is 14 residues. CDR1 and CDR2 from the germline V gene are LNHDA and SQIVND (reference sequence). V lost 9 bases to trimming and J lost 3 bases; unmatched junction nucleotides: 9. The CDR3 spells CASRAGRLTDTQYF. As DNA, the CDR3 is TGTGCCAGCCGAGCGGGGAGGTTGACAGATACGCAGTATTTT.

The chain's CDR3 is CASSPMRDRNSPLHF. The CDR3 bases are TGTGCCAGCTCACCGATGAGGGACAGGAATTCACCCCTCCACTTT. The rearrangement joins TRBV18 to TRBJ1-6; TRBD1 matches at 8 bases. The germline V gene encodes CDR1 KGHSH and CDR2 LQKENI. V lost 3 bases and J lost 7; bases outside the gene matches: 5. CDR3 size: 15 residues.

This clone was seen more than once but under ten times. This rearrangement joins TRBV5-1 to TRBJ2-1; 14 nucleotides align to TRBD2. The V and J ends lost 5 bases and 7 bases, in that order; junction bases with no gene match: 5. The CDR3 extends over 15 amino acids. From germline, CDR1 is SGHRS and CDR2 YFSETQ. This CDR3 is CASRAGLAGGNEQFF. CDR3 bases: TGCGCCAGCAGGGCTGGACTAGCGGGGGGTAATGAGCAGTTCTTC. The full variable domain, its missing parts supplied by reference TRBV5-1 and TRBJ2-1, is KAGVTQTPRYLIKTRGQQVTLSCSPISGHRSVSWYQQTPGQGLQFLFEYFSETQRNKGNFPGRFSGRQFSNSRSEMNVSTLELGDSALYLCASRAGLAGGNEQFFGPGTRLTVL.

CDR3 residues: CASRVGGQDLSGYTF. CDR3 sequence (DNA): TGTGCCAGTAGGGTAGGTGGACAGGACCTTAGTGGCTACACCTTC. This rearrangement joins TRBV19 to TRBJ1-2; the match to TRBD1 covers 7 bases. The CDR3 is 15 amino acids. The junction had 14 bases not matched to a gene; V was cut back by 6 bases and J by 7 bases. Germline V lookup: CDR1 LNHDA, CDR2 SQIVND (reference sequence).

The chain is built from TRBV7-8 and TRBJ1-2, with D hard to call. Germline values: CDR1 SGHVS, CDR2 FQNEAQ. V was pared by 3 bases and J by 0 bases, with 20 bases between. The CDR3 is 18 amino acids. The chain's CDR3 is CASSFEPQSTGTNYGYTF. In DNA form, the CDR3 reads TGTGCCAGCAGCTTCGAACCACAATCGACGGGTACTAACTATGGCTACACCTTC.

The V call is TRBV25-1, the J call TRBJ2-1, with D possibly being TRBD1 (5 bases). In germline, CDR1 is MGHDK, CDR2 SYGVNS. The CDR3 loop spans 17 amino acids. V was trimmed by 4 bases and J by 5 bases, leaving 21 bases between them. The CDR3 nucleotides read TGTGCCAGCAGTGTTCTAGGGGTAGGAGTAATCGACAATGAGCAGTTCTTC. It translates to CASSVLGVGVIDNEQFF.

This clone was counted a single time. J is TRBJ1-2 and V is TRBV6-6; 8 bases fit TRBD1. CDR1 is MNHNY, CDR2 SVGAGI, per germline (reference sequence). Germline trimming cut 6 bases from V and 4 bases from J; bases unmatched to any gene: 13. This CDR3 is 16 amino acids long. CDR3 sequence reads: CASSDLDRGGSYGYTF. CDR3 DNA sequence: TGTGCCAGCAGCGACCTAGACAGGGGCGGGAGCTATGGCTACACCTTC.

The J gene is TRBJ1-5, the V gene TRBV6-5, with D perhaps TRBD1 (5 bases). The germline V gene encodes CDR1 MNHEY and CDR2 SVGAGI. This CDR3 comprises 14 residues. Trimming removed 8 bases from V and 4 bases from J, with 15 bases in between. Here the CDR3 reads CASLRGGANQPQHF. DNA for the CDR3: TGTGCCAGCCTTCGGGGAGGGGCGAATCAGCCCCAGCATTTT.

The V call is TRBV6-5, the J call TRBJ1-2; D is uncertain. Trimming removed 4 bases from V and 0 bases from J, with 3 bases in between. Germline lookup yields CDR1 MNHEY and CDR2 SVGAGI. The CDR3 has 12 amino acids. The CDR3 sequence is CASSFSNYGYTF. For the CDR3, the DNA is TGTGCCAGCAGTTTCTCTAACTATGGCTACACCTTC.

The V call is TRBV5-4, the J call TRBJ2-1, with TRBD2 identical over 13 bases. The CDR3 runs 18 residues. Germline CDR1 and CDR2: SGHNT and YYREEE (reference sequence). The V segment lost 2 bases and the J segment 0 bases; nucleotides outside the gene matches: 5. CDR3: CASSFRLAGGSSYNEQFF. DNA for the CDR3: TGTGCCAGCAGCTTCCGACTAGCGGGGGGCTCCTCCTACAATGAGCAGTTCTTC.

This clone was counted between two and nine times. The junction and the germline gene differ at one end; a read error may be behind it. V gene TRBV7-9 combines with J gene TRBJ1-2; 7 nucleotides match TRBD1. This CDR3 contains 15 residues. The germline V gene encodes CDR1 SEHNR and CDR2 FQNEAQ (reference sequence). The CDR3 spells CSSSLPFDRENGYTF. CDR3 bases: TGTTCCAGCAGCTTACCGTTTGACAGGGAGAATGGCTACACCTTC.

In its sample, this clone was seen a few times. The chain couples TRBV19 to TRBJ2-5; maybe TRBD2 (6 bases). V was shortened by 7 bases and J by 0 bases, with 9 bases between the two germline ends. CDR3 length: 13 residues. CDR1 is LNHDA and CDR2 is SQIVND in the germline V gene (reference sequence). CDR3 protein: CASIGGYQETQYF. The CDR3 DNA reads TGTGCCAGTATCGGGGGATACCAAGAGACCCAGTACTTC.

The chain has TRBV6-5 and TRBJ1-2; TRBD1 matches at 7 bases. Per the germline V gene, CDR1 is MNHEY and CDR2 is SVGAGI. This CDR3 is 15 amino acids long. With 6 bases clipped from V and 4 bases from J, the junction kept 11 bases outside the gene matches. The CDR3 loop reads CASRLGTDHLYGYTF. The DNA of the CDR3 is TGTGCCAGCAGACTCGGGACAGATCATCTCTATGGCTACACCTTC.